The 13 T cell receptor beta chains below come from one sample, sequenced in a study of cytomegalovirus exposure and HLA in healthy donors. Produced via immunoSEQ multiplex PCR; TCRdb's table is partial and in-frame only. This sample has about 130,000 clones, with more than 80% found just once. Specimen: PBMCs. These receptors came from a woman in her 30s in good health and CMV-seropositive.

Here the CDR3 DNA reads TGTGCCAGCAGCTTAGCGCTGAGCGGGGGCCACACAGATACGCAGTATTTT. Translated, it gives CASSLALSGGHTDTQYF. The J gene is TRBJ2-3, the V gene TRBV7-2; 8 positions match TRBD2. The CDR3 consists of 17 residues. Looked up from germline, CDR1 is SGHTA and CDR2 is FQGNSA. Trimming at V came to 0 bases and at J to 2 bases, leaving 7 bases not matched to a gene.

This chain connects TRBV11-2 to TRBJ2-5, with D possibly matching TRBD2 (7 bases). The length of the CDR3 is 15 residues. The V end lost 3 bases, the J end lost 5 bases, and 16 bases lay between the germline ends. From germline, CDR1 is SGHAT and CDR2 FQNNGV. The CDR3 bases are TGTGCCAGCAGCTTGGGAGGGGGGCGTAGGGAGACCCAGTACTTC. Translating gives CASSLGGGRRETQYF.

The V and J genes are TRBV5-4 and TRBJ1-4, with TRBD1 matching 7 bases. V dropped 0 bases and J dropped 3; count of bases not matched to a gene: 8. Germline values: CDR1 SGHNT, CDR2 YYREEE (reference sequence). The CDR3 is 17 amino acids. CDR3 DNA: TGTGCCAGCAGCTTGGGATCAGGGGGGTCGGCTAATGAAAAACTGTTTTTT. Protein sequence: CASSLGSGGSANEKLFF.

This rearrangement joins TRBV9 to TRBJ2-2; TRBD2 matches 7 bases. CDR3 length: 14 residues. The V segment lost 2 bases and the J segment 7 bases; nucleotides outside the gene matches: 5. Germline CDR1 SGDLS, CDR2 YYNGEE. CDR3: CASSVGGSIGELFF. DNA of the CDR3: TGTGCCAGCAGCGTTGGCGGGAGTATCGGGGAGCTGTTTTTT. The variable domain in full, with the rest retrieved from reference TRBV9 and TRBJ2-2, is DSGVTQTPKHLITATGQRVTLRCSPRSGDLSVYWYQQSLDQGLQFLIQYYNGEERAKGNILERFSAQQFPDLHSELNLSSLELGDSALYFCASSVGGSIGELFFGEGSRLTVL.

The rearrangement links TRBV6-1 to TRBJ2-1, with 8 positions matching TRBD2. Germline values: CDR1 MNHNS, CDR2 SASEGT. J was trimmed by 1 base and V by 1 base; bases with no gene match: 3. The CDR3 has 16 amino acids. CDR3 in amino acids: CASSEVRGGSYNEQFF. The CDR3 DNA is TGTGCCAGCAGTGAAGTTCGGGGGGGTTCCTACAATGAGCAGTTCTTC.

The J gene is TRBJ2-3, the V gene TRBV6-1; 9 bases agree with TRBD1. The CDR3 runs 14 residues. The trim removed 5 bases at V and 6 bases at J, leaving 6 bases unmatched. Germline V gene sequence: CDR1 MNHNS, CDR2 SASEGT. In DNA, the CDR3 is TGTGCCAGCAGTAGGGACAGGGTGGCCGATACGCAGTATTTT. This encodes CASSRDRVADTQYF.

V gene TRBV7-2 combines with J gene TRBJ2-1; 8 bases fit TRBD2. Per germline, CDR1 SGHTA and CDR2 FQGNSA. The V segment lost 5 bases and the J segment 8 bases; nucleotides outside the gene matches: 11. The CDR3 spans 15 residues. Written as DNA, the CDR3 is TGTGCCAGCAGCCAAGCGGGGGCCCTAGTATATGAGCAGTTCTTC. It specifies CASSQAGALVYEQFF.

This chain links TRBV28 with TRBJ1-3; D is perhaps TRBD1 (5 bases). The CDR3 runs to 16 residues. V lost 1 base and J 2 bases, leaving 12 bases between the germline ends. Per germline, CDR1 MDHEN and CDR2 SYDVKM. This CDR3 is CASSLYWQGTGNTIYF. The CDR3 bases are TGTGCCAGCAGTTTATATTGGCAGGGAACTGGAAACACCATATATTTT.

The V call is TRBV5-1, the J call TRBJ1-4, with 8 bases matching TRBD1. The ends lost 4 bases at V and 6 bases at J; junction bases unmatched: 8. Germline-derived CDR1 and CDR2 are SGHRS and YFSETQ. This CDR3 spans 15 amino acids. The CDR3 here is CASSPRDRSYEKLFF. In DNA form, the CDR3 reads TGCGCCAGCAGCCCCAGGGACAGGAGTTATGAAAAACTGTTTTTT.

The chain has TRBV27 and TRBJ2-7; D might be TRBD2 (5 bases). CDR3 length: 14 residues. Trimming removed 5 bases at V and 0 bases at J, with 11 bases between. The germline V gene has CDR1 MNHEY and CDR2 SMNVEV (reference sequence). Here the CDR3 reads CASSEPGSSYEQYF. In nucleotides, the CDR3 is TGTGCCAGCAGTGAGCCGGGGAGCTCCTACGAGCAGTACTTC.

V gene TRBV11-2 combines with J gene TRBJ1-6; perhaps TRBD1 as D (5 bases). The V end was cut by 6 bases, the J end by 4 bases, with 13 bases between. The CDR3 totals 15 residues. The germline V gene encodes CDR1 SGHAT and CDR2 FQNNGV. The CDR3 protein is CASSPSTVYNSPLHF. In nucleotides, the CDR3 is TGTGCCAGCAGTCCATCGACAGTTTATAATTCACCCCTCCACTTT.

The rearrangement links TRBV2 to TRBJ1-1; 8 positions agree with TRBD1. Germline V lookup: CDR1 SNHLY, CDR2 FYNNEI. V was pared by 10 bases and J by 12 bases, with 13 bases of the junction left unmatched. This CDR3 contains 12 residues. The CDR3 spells CATPLGTGLTFF. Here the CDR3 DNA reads TGTGCCACACCGCTGGGGACAGGTTTGACTTTCTTT. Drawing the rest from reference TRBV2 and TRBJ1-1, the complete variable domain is EPEVTQTPSHQVTQMGQEVILRCVPISNHLYFYWYRQILGQKVEFLVSFYNNEISEKSEIFDDQFSVERPDGSNFTLKIRSTKLEDSAMYFCATPLGTGLTFFGQGTRLTVV.

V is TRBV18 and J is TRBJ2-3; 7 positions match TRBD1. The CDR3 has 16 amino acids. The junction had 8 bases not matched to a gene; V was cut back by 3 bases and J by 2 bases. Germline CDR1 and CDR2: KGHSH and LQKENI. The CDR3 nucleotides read TGTGCCAGCTCACCCCGTGGACAGGTTGTCACAGATACGCAGTATTTT. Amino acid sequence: CASSPRGQVVTDTQYF.